This T cell receptor beta chain appears in the sequencing data of a study of cytomegalovirus exposure and HLA in healthy donors. Study-level results: V- and J-gene trimming in TCR beta was tied to a missense DCLRE1C variant by an analysis performed later. Only CMV serostatus was available as immune exposure information. Later analysis reportedly placed an Asian-associated ancestry cluster below the roughly 680-donor mean in N-insertions.

The PCR was carried out with 60 Vbeta primers and 13 Jbeta primers. Profiled with immunoSEQ multiplex PCR; TCRdb holds only in-frame clones, not every one. The data hold approximately 120,000 clones, with roughly 80% observed a single time. This clone showed up just once. The target antigen is unknown. The sequence was collected from a woman in her forties or fifties in good health and CMV-seropositive. The sample consisted of PBMCs.

DNA of the CDR3: TGTGCCACCAGCAGAGATGGCAAAGAGACTTCCGCGGAGCTGTTTTTT. Translation gives CATSRDGKETSAELFF. This chain joins TRBV15 and TRBJ2-2, with D unresolved. The CDR3 contains 16 residues. The germline V and J ends were trimmed by 0 bases and 10 bases, with 18 bases remaining between them. CDR1 and CDR2 from the germline V gene are LNHNV and YYDKDF (reference sequence).